The rows below give T cell receptor beta chains drawn from one sample of a study of shared clonotypes between healthy human individuals. Sequencing used immunoSEQ multiplex PCR; TCRdb keeps in-frame clones, though not all of them. The sample lists about 1,800,000 clones; about 95% were seen once. The specimen was naive CD8+ T cells sorted from blood. The receptors here all came from a man between 18 and 29 years old in good health. CDR3s include the opening cysteine and the closing phenylalanine or tryptophan. A D gene is named only where the DNA matches it firmly. Some rows mark clone size as missing; the rest say once, few, many or name a class of expanded clone.

CDR3: CASSLVQGTYEQYF
DNA: TGTGCCAGCAGCTTAGTACAGGGGACCTACGAGCAGTACTTC
size: -
J: TRBJ2-7
D: TRBD1
V: TRBV7-2

CDR3: CASRPRGPAVYNEQFF
DNA: TGTGCCAGCAGGCCGCGGGGTCCGGCCGTATACAATGAGCAGTTCTTC
size: -
J: TRBJ2-1
D: -
V: TRBV7-9

CDR3: CASSLALGNNSPLHF
DNA: TGCGCCAGCAGCCTCGCTTTGGGAAATAATTCACCCCTCCACTTT
size: -
J: TRBJ1-6
D: -
V: TRBV4-1

CDR3: CASSLGAGTYNEQFF
DNA: TGTGCCAGCAGCCTGGGGGCGGGAACCTACAATGAGCAGTTCTTC
size: -
J: TRBJ2-1
D: -
V: TRBV7-9

CDR3: CASSLGLAGSPRETQYF
DNA: TGTGCCAGCAGCTTAGGACTAGCGGGTTCTCCTCGGGAGACCCAGTACTTC
size: -
J: TRBJ2-5
D: TRBD2
V: TRBV7-8

CDR3: CASSLLSTDTQYF
DNA: TGTGCCAGCAGTTTGCTGAGCACAGATACGCAGTATTTT
size: once
J: TRBJ2-3
D: -
V: TRBV27

CDR3: CASTSPGSYNEQFF
DNA: TGCGCCAGCACCAGTCCAGGCTCCTACAATGAGCAGTTCTTC
size: -
J: TRBJ2-1
D: -
V: TRBV10-2

CDR3: CASSQETQYF
DNA: TGTGCCAGCTCCCAAGAGACCCAGTACTTC
size: -
J: TRBJ2-5
D: -
V: TRBV28

CDR3: CASSIDRGANTGELFF
DNA: TGTGCCAGCAGCATTGACAGGGGGGCGAACACCGGGGAGCTGTTTTTT
size: -
J: TRBJ2-2
D: TRBD1
V: TRBV5-4

CDR3: CATSRERGGSDTQYF
DNA: TGTGCCACCAGCAGAGAGCGGGGGGGGTCGGATACGCAGTATTTT
size: -
J: TRBJ2-3
D: TRBD2
V: TRBV15

CDR3: CASSQTGGYTGELFF
DNA: TGTGCCAGCAGCCAGACAGGGGGCTACACCGGGGAGCTGTTTTTT
size: -
J: TRBJ2-2
D: TRBD1
V: TRBV11-2

CDR3: CASSFASGPYNEQFF
DNA: TGTGCCAGCAGTTTTGCTAGCGGTCCTTACAATGAGCAGTTCTTC
size: -
J: TRBJ2-1
D: TRBD2
V: TRBV6-6

CDR3: CASSPRTVSSYEQYF
DNA: TGTGCCAGCAGTCCCCGTACGGTCAGCTCCTACGAGCAGTACTTC
size: -
J: TRBJ2-7
D: -
V: TRBV28